Listed below are T cell receptor beta chains from one sample, sequenced in a study of molecular identifiers for immune sequencing clone quantification. TCRdb fed the PCR reads into MiXCR, producing one record per CDR3 protein. The sample lists 62,000 or so distinct CDR3 sequences; 15% to 20% were seen once. Sequencing was performed on naive CD8+ T cells from blood, with Jurkat cell RNA spiked in. These receptors came from a human donor in good health. Some libraries in this study had Jurkat cell RNA spiked in. CDR3s include the opening cysteine and the closing phenylalanine or tryptophan.

TRBV6-5,CASSYSSSGSSLEQFF
TRBV19,CASRQYNQPQHF
TRBV6-5,CASSYSTGGHGYTF
TRBV13,CASSLVGGSVDTQYF
TRBV20-1,CSASPRDSSYEQYF
TRBV5-4,CASSGGEGGTDTQYF
TRBV29-1,CSVGTGGTEAFF
TRBV20-1,CSARDSSAYEQYF
TRBV20-1,CSARPTLSSGSHKNIQYF
TRBV29-1,CSVPKDGQETQYF
TRBV29-1,CSVESGRKNTGELFF
TRBV28,CASSPLAGPANEQYF
TRBV28,CASSLLAGDLPDEQYF
TRBV18,CASSPVGLAGTDTQYF
TRBV12-3/TRBV12-4,CASSRDRDRYGYTF
TRBV7-2,CASSPLTYEQYF
TRBV20-1,CSAAGTGLSYNEQFF
TRBV7-8,CASSLSTWTSGMGNEQFF
TRBV4-3,CASSQDSFTDTQYF
TRBV6-5,CASSLNTKAFF
TRBV24-1,CATAGGAKNTEAFF
TRBV13,CASSLRGSSYNEQFF
TRBV18,CASSPDPGYTEAFF
TRBV19,CASSLDGSYEQYF
TRBV4-1,CASSQAASGSADTQYF
TRBV7-8,CASRTGFEARETQYF
TRBV28,CASSFAGGGDEQFF
TRBV4-1,CASSLAGSSYEQYF
TRBV7-6,CASSPQAGEHTDTQYF
TRBV19,CASSINFFVGGGEETQYF
TRBV18,CASSPDRISYQETQYF
TRBV6-6,CASSYSLAGVSEQYF
TRBV28,CASTQFSGGQPQHF
TRBV5-5,CASRPDPGLAGMVYTGELFF
TRBV20-1,CSAIGGQAAYEQYF
TRBV9,CASSVEPDTDTQYF
TRBV10-1,CATPNRWTGGTQYF
TRBV27,CASSLTGLMNTEAFF
TRBV4-1,CASSPQVYYEQYF